The subject of this entry is one T cell receptor (beta chain). This record belongs to a study of blood T cell repertoires in COVID-19. Study information: Collection of acute and convalescent COVID-19 samples took place in the United States, Italy and Spain.

V dropped 1 base and J dropped 5; count of bases not matched to a gene: 4. The germline gives CDR1 LGHNT, CDR2 FRNRAP. The CDR3 runs 14 residues. TCRdb's table, derived via immunoSEQ multiplex PCR, lists solely in-frame clones and lacks some. The data contain 120,000 or so clones, 80% to 90% of them singletons. The sequenced sample was peripheral blood. The TCR originated in a woman aged 60-75 years with acute or convalescent COVID-19. The chain employs TRBV12-5 and TRBJ1-2; 7 bases map to TRBD1. For the CDR3, the DNA is TGTGCTAGTGGTTTGGCGACAGGGTCGTATGGCTACACCTTC. This sequence encodes CASGLATGSYGYTF.